What follows describes a single T cell receptor beta chain. What it binds is unknown. The data derive from a study of T cells expressing NK-cell markers. Whole-study context: All TCR beta repertoires analysed originated from sorted CD3+CD56+NKG2C+, CD3+CD56+NKG2C- and CD3+CD56-NKG2C+ T cells. There were seven HCMV-seropositive donors and one seronegative donor among the eight sequenced.

Germline-derived CDR1 and CDR2 are WSHSY and SAAADI. This CDR3 is 16 amino acids long. Overall study results and limits: Among CD8+ T cells from five or six donors, dominant NKG2C+ clonotypes accounted for about 1.0-7.0%.

5'RACE template switching with UMIs produced the TCR beta cDNA. TCRdb reprocessed the 5' RACE reads and stores each CDR3 protein as one record, lacking DNA. The specimen's table records roughly 430,000 distinct CDR3 sequences. Input material: blood T cells: a sorted CD56 or NKG2C T cell subset, CD4+ or CD8+ T cells, or bulk PBMC T cells (not recorded which). The chain combines TRBV10-2 with TRBJ2-6. This clonotype originated in a woman between 18 and 75 years old in good health. The CDR3 protein is CASSEPPGVGANVLTF.